Described below is a single TCR beta chain sequence and its context. This record belongs to a study of blood T cell repertoires in COVID-19. Some clones are missing from TCRdb's copy, which holds only in-frame ones; the method was immunoSEQ multiplex PCR. In the table there are more than 140,000 clones, approximately 82% of which are singletons. The V end was cut by 3 bases, the J end by 5 bases, with 10 bases between. The CDR3 is 13 residues long. The chain carries TRBV12-3 or TRBV12-4 and TRBJ1-1, with D perhaps TRBD1 (6 bases). Sequences were obtained from peripheral blood. The clonotype comes from a woman between 50 and 59 years old in a cohort sampled during active or convalescent COVID-19. The CDR3 spells CASSFTGLTEAFF. The CDR3 coding sequence is TGTGCCAGCAGTTTCACAGGGCTGACTGAAGCTTTCTTT.